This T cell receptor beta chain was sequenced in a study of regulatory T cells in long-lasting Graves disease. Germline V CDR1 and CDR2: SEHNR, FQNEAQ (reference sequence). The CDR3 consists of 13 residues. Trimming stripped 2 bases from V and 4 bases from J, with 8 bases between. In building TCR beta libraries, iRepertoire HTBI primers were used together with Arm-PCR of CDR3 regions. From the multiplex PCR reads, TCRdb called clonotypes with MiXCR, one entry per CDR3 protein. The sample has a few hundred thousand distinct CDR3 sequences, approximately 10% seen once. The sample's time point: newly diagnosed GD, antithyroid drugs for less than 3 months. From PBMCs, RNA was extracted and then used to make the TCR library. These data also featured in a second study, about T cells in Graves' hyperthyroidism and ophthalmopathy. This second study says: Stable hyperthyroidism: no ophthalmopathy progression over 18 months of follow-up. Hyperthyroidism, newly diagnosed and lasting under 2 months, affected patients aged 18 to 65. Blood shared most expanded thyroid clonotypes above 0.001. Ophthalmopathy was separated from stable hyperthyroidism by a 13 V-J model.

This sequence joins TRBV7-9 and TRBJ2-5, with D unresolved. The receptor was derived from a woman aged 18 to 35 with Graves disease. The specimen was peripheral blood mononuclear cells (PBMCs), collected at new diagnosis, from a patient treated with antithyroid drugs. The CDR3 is CASSLFGLETQYF. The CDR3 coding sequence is TGTGCCAGCAGCTTATTCGGTCTAGAGACCCAGTACTTC. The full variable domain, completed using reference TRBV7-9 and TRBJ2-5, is DTGVSQNPRHKITKRGQNVTFRCDPISEHNRLYWYRQTLGQGPEFLTYFQNEAQLEKSRLLSDRFSAERPKGSFSTLEIQRTEQGDSAMYLCASSLFGLETQYFGPGTRLLVL.